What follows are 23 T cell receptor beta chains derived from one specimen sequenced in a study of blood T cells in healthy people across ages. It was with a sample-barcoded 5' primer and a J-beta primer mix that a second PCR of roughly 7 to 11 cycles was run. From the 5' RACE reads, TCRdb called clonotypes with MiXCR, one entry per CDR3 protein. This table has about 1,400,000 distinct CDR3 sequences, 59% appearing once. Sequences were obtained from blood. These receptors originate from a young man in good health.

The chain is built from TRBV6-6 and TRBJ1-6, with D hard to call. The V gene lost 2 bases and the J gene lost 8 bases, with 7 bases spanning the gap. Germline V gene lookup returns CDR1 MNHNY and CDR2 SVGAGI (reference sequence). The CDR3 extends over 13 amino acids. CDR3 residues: CASSYTMDSPLHF. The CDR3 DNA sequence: TGTGCCAGCAGTTACACTATGGATTCACCCCTCCACTTT.

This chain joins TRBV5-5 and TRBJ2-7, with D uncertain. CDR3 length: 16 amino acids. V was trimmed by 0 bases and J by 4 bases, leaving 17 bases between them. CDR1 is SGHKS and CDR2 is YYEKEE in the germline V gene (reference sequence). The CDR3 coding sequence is TGTGCCAGCAGCTTGGCCCCCGACCAGGTTGGGTACGAGCAGTACTTC. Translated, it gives CASSLAPDQVGYEQYF. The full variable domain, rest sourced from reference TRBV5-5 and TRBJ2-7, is DAGVTQSPTHLIKTRGQQVTLRCSPISGHKSVSWYQQVLGQGPQFIFQYYEKEERGRGNFPDRFSARQFPNYSSELNVNALLLGDSALYLCASSLAPDQVGYEQYFGPGTRLTVT.

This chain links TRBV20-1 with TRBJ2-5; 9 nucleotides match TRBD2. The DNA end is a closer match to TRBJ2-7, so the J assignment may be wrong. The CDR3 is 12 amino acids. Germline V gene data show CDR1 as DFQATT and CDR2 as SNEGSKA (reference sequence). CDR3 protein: CSASGGFYEQYF. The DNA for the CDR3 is TGCAGTGCGAGCGGGGGGTTCTACGAGCAGTACTTC.

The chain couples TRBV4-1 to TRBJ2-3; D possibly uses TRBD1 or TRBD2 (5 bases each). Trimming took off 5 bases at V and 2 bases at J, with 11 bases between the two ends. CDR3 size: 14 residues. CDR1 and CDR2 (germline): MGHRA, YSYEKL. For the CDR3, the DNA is TGCGCCAGCAGCTGGCAGGGACCCACAGATACGCAGTATTTT. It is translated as CASSWQGPTDTQYF.

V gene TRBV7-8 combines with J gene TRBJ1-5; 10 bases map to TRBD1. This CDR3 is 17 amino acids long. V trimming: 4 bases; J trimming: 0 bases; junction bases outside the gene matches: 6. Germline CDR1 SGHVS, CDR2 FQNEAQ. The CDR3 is CASSSRDRGLSNQPQHF. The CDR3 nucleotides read TGTGCCAGCAGCTCCCGGGACAGGGGCCTTAGCAATCAGCCCCAGCATTTT. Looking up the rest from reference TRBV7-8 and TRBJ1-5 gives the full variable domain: GAGVSQSPRYKVAKRGQDVALRCDPISGHVSLFWYQQALGQGPEFLTYFQNEAQLDKSGLPSDRFFAERPEGSVSTLKIQRTQQEDSAVYLCASSSRDRGLSNQPQHFGDGTRLSIL.

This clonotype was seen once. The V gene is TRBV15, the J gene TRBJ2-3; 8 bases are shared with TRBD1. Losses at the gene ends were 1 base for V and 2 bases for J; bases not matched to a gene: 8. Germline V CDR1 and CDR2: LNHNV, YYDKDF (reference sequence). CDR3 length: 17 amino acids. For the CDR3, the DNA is TGTGCCACCAGCAGAGGTTCTTCAGGGGGCCTCACAGATACGCAGTATTTT. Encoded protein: CATSRGSSGGLTDTQYF.

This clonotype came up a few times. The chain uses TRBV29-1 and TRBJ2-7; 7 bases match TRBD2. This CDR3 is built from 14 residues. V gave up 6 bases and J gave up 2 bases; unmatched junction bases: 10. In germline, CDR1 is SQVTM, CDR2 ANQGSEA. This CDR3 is CSVPRGGTTYEQYF. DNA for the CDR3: TGCAGCGTCCCTCGTGGCGGGACTACCTACGAGCAGTACTTC.

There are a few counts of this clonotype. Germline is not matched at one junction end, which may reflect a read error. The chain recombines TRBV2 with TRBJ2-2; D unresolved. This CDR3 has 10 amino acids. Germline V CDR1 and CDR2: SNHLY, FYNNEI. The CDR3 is CASSDGELFF. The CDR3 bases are TGCGCCAGCAGTGACGGGGAGCTGTTTTTT.

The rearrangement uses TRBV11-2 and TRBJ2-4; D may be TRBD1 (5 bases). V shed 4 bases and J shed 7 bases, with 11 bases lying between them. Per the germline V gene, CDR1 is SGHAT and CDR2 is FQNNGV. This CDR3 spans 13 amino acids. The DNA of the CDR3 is TGTGCCAGCAGCTCCCAGGGCCGGAACATTCAGTACTTC. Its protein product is CASSSQGRNIQYF.

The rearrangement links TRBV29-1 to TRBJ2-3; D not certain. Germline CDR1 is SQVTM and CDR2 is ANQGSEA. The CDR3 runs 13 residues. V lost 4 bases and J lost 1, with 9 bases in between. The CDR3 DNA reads TGCAGCGTTGGTGAAATGGGCACAGATACGCAGTATTTT. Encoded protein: CSVGEMGTDTQYF.

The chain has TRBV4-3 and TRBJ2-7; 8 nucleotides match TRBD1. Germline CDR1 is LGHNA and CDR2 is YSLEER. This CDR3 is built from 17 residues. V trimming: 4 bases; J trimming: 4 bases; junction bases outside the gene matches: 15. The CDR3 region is CASSPHPQRQGFYEQYF. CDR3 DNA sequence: TGCGCCAGCAGCCCTCACCCTCAAAGACAGGGGTTTTACGAGCAGTACTTC.

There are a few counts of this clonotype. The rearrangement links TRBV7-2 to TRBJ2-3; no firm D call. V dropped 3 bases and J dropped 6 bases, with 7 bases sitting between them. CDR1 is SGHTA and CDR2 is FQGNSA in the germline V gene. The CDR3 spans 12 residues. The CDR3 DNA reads TGTGCCAGCAGCTTGGACCACGATACGCAGTATTTT. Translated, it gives CASSLDHDTQYF. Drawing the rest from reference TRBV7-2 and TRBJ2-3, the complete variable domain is GAGVSQSPSNKVTEKGKDVELRCDPISGHTALYWYRQSLGQGLEFLIYFQGNSAPDKSGLPSDRFSAERTGGSVSTLTIQRTQQEDSAVYLCASSLDHDTQYFGPGTRLTVL.

CDR3 sequence: CASSPPRRGETQYF. The CDR3 region has the DNA TGTGCCAGCTCACCACCGCGGCGTGGGGAGACCCAGTACTTC. The chain couples TRBV18 to TRBJ2-5, with no clear D. The ends were cut back, 0 bases at V and 5 bases at J, with 10 bases in the middle. Looked up from germline, CDR1 is KGHSH and CDR2 is LQKENI. The CDR3 extends over 14 amino acids. Full variable domain (rest looked up from reference TRBV18 and TRBJ2-5): NAGVMQNPRHLVRRRGQEARLRCSPMKGHSHVYWYRQLPEEGLKFMVYLQKENIIDESGMPKERFSAEFPKEGPSILRIQQVVRGDSAAYFCASSPPRRGETQYFGPGTRLLVL.

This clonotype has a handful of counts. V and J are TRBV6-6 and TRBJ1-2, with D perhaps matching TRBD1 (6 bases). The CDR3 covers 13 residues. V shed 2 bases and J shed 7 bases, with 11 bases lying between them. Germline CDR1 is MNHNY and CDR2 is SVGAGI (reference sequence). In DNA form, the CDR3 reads TGTGCCAGCAGTTACGGGGGGCGAGGTGGCTACACCTTC. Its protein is CASSYGGRGGYTF.

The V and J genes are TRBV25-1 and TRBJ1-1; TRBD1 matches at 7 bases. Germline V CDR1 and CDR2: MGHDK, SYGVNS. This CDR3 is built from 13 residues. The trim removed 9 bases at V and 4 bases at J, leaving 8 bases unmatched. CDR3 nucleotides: TGTGCCAGTAGTAGAGGGGGCCCCACTGAAGCTTTCTTT. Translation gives CASSRGGPTEAFF.

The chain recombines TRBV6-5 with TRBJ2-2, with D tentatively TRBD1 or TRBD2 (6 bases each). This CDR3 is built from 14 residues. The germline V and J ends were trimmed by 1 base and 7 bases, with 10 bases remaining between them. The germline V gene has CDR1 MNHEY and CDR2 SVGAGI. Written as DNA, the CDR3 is TGTGCCAGCAGTTACTGGGGGGCCGGCGGGGAGCTGTTTTTT. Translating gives CASSYWGAGGELFF.

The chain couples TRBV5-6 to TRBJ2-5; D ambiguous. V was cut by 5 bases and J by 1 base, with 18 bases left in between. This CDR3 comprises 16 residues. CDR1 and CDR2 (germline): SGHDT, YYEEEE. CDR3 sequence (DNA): TGTGCCAGCAGTCAGCTCCTAAACGTAAGCCAAGAGACCCAGTACTTC. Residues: CASSQLLNVSQETQYF.

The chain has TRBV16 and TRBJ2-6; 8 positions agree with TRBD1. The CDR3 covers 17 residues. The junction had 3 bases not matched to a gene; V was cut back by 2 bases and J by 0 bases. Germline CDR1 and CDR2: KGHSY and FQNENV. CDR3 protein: CASSQQTGGSGANVLTF. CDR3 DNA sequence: TGTGCCAGCAGCCAACAAACAGGGGGCTCTGGGGCCAACGTCCTGACTTTC.

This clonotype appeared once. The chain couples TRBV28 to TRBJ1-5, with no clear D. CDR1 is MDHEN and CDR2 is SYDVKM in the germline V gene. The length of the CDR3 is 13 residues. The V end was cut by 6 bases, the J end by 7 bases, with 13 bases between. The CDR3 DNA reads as TGTGCCAGCAGGAACCCGGACGGGCAGCCCCAGCATTTT. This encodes CASRNPDGQPQHF.

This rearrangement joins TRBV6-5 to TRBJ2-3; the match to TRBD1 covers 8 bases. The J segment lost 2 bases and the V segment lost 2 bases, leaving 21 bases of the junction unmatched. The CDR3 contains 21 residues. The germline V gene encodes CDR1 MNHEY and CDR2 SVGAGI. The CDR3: CASSYPGHQALRGPHTDTQYF. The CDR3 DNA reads TGTGCCAGCAGTTACCCCGGGCACCAAGCGCTCAGGGGGCCCCACACAGATACGCAGTATTTT.

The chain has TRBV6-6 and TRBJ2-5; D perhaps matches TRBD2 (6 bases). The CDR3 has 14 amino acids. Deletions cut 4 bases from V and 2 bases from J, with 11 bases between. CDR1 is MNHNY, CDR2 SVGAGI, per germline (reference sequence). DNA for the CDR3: TGTGCCAGCAGTTCCCCCGGGAGACAAGAGACCCAGTACTTC. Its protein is CASSSPGRQETQYF.

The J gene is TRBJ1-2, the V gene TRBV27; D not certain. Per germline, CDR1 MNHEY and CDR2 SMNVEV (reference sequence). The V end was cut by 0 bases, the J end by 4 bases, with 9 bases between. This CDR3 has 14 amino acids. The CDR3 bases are TGTGCCAGCAGTTTATCTAGGTCCACCTATGGCTACACCTTC. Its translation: CASSLSRSTYGYTF.

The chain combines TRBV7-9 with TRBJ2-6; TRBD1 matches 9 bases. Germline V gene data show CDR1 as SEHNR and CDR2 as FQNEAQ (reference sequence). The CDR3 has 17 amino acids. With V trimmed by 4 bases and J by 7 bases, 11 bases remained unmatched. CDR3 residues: CASSSGQGPFRANVLTF. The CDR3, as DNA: TGTGCCAGCAGCTCGGGACAGGGACCTTTTCGAGCCAACGTCCTGACTTTC.